These T cell receptor beta chains were read from a single sample in a study of T cells in Graves' hyperthyroidism and ophthalmopathy. TCRdb passed the multiplex PCR reads through MiXCR, listing each CDR3 protein once. This table has a few hundred thousand distinct CDR3 sequences, roughly 18% appearing once. The specimen sequenced was blood. Receptors were obtained from a middle-aged woman with Graves' ophthalmopathy. Each CDR3 is given with its conserved first and last residue. Fields, in order: D gene, V gene, J gene, clone size, CDR3 DNA, CDR3 protein. A D gene is named only where the DNA matches it firmly. For some rows the clone size is stated as once, few or many, or as a class when expanded; others skip it.

TRBD1,TRBV24-1,TRBJ2-7,many,TGTGCCACCAGCACCCTCGACAGGGGGCCTCCAAACTACGAGCAGTACTTC,CATSTLDRGPPNYEQYF
NA,TRBV28,TRBJ2-7,NA,TGTGCCAGCAGCCCCCGGGTCGTCTACGAGCAGTACTTC,CASSPRVVYEQYF
TRBD2,TRBV5-1,TRBJ2-6,many,TGCGCCAGCAGCTTGGCGGTACTAGCGGGAAAATCTGGGGCCAACGTCCTGACTTTC,CASSLAVLAGKSGANVLTF
TRBD1,TRBV29-1,TRBJ1-1,many,TGCAGCGGGATTCAGGGGGGCACTGAAGCTTCCTTT,CSGIQGGTEASF
NA,TRBV3-1,TRBJ2-7,NA,TGTGCCAGCAGCCAAGACAGGGTCGCCACCTACGAGCAGTACTTC,CASSQDRVATYEQYF
NA,TRBV28,TRBJ2-7,many,TGTGCCAGCAGTTCAGGGTCCGGGCGATTCTACGAGCAGTACTTC,CASSSGSGRFYEQYF
NA,TRBV12-3/TRBV12-4,TRBJ2-5,many,TGTGCCAGCAGTACAACAGATCGCGAGACCCAGTACTTC,CASSTTDRETQYF
TRBD1,TRBV19,TRBJ1-1,NA,TGTGCCACCTCAGATTGGACAGGTAAAAACACTGAAGCTTTCTTT,CATSDWTGKNTEAFF
NA,TRBV12-3/TRBV12-4,TRBJ2-3,many,TGTGCCAGCAGTCGGACCCCGATGACAGATACGCAGTATTTT,CASSRTPMTDTQYF
NA,TRBV13,TRBJ2-5,NA,TGTGCCAGCAGCTTAGGCGGCGGAACGGGACCGGAGACCCAGTACTTC,CASSLGGGTGPETQYF
NA,TRBV6-2/TRBV6-3,TRBJ1-5,many,TGTGCCAGCTGCGTAGGAGGGGCAGGGCAGCCCCAGCATTTT,CASCVGGAGQPQHF
NA,TRBV12-3/TRBV12-4,TRBJ1-6,NA,TGTGCCAGCAGCACAGGACATCGGGAAAATTCACCCCTCCACTTT,CASSTGHRENSPLHF
NA,TRBV29-1,TRBJ1-2,many,TGCAGCGTTAATCGGGCCGGGGGCTACACCTTC,CSVNRAGGYTF
TRBD2,TRBV3-1,TRBJ2-5,NA,TGTGCCAGCAGCCAAGGGCAGCGGGAGAGGGGGACCCAGTACTTC,CASSQGQRERGTQYF
NA,TRBV19,TRBJ1-2,many,TGTGCCAGTACAAAGCAAGGGTATAGCTCCGGCTACACCTTC,CASTKQGYSSGYTF
NA,TRBV20-1,TRBJ1-5,many,TGCAGTGCTAGGTCGGGTTTGAGCAATCAGCCCCAGCATTTT,CSARSGLSNQPQHF
NA,TRBV5-1,TRBJ1-1,NA,TGCGCCAGCAGCCCCAAGACCCCGACAGGTGAAGCTTTCTTT,CASSPKTPTGEAFF
TRBD1,TRBV7-2,TRBJ1-5,few,TGTGCCAGCAGCTTAGTCAGGGGGGGCGATCAGCCCCAGCATTTT,CASSLVRGGDQPQHF
TRBD1,TRBV30,TRBJ2-2,many,TGTGCCTGGAGGACAGGGTTGGGGCAGCCGAACACCGGGGAGCTGTTTTTT,CAWRTGLGQPNTGELFF
NA,TRBV4-1,TRBJ1-1,many,TGCGCCAGCAGCCAACCAAGGGTGAGCACTGAAGCTTTCTTT,CASSQPRVSTEAFF
NA,TRBV6-1,TRBJ1-1,NA,TGTGCCAGCACACAGGATTACCAGAACAATCGAGCTTTCTTT,CASTQDYQNNRAFF
TRBD1,TRBV6-1,TRBJ1-5,many,TGTGCCAGCAGACCAGGGGGCGATCAGCCCCAGCATTTT,CASRPGGDQPQHF
NA,TRBV6-1,TRBJ2-7,many,TGTGCCAGCAGTCCATTCAGGGGAATAGGCGGTGGCGAGCAGTACTTC,CASSPFRGIGGGEQYF
TRBD1,TRBV12-3/TRBV12-4,TRBJ2-7,many,TGTGCCAGCAGTGCGACAGGGGGCAAGAAGTACTTC,CASSATGGKKYF
TRBD1,TRBV12-5,TRBJ1-1,NA,TGTGCTAGTGGCCGCTCTAGTGGACAGGGATCGAACACTGAAGCTTTCTTT,CASGRSSGQGSNTEAFF
TRBD2,TRBV12-3/TRBV12-4,TRBJ2-5,many,TGTGCCAGCAGTTTCTCGACTAGCGGGAGTCGGAGGGAGACCCAGTACTTC,CASSFSTSGSRRETQYF
NA,TRBV5-4,TRBJ1-2,many,TGTGCCAGCAGCTTACCACAGGCGGGAGGCTACACCTTC,CASSLPQAGGYTF
NA,TRBV20-1,TRBJ2-5,many,TGCAGTGCTCATGGAGGGGTGTTTGAGACCCAGTACTTC,CSAHGGVFETQYF
NA,TRBV12-3/TRBV12-4,TRBJ1-5,many,TGTGCCAGCAGTTCATGGGAAGGTCAGCCCCAGCATTTT,CASSSWEGQPQHF
NA,TRBV15,TRBJ1-6,many,TGTGCCACCAGCAGAGTCCCCAGTTTTAATTCACCCCTCCACTTT,CATSRVPSFNSPLHF
NA,TRBV6-1,TRBJ1-1,once,TGTGCCAGCAGGGGTAAGGGGTGGAACACTGAAGCTTTCTTT,CASRGKGWNTEAFF
NA,TRBV2,TRBJ2-2,many,TGTGCCAGCAGCGCTGACCCTAAACGGACGACCGGGGAGCTGTTTTTT,CASSADPKRTTGELFF
NA,TRBV7-9,TRBJ1-6,few,TGTGCCAGCAGCGGGCCGACAGGCCCGCTCCACTTT,CASSGPTGPLHF
NA,TRBV28,TRBJ1-3,many,TGTGCCAGCAGTTTCGCGGGTTCTGGAAACACCATATATTTT,CASSFAGSGNTIYF
NA,TRBV20-1,TRBJ2-4,many,TGCAGTGCTCGGGACGGAGGAACCAAAAACATTCAGTACTTC,CSARDGGTKNIQYF
TRBD2,TRBV6-2/TRBV6-3,TRBJ2-7,many,TGTGCCAGCAGCGACCTAGCGGGACAACCCTACGAGCAGTACTTC,CASSDLAGQPYEQYF
NA,TRBV7-2,TRBJ1-2,few,TGTGCCAGCAGCTTAGGGCAGGGAGGCCCCTATGGCTACACCTTC,CASSLGQGGPYGYTF
TRBD2,TRBV4-1,TRBJ2-5,NA,TGCGCCAGCAGCCAACCTGGTCGGGGGGTGGGAAAAGAGACCCAGTACTTC,CASSQPGRGVGKETQYF
NA,TRBV2,TRBJ2-7,NA,TGTGCCAGCAGGAGGGAGCGGGACAACGGCGAGCAGTACTTC,CASRRERDNGEQYF
NA,TRBV7-2,TRBJ2-7,many,TGTGCCAGCAGCTTAGGGCAGGCCTCCTACGAGCAGTACTTC,CASSLGQASYEQYF
NA,TRBV3-1,TRBJ2-7,NA,TGTGCCAGCGGCCAAGATCAGGTGACGCAGTACTTC,CASGQDQVTQYF
NA,TRBV7-9,TRBJ2-5,many,TGTGCCAGCAGCTCTAGACCTCAGGGTAGGGAGACCCAGTACTTC,CASSSRPQGRETQYF
NA,TRBV18,TRBJ2-6,many,TGTGCCAGCTCACCCCCTCTCCGGCCCTCTGGGGCCAACGTCCTGACTTTC,CASSPPLRPSGANVLTF
NA,TRBV9,TRBJ1-1,many,TGTGCCAGCAGCAACAGGGCGAACACTGAAGCTTTCTTT,CASSNRANTEAFF